Presented here are 26 T cell receptor beta chains from one specimen sequenced in a study of vaccination effects on CD4 cells after COVID-19. An approximately 10-day culture period preceded the isolation of CD4+ T cells. The protocol was immunoSEQ multiplex PCR, while the TCRdb copy is restricted to in-frame clones and leaves out a portion. Of tens of thousands of clones in the sample, about 70% are singletons; the top ten hold roughly 8.8%. Their target antigens are unknown. This material consisted of CD4+ T cells from PBMCs cultured without peptide, taken before COVID-19 vaccination. The receptors originated from a human donor who had a prior SARS-CoV-2 infection.

This clone came up once. The chain uses TRBV6-5 and TRBJ1-2, with D possibly matching TRBD1 (6 bases). V was cut by 2 bases and J by 4 bases, with 11 bases left in between. The germline V gene has CDR1 MNHEY and CDR2 SVGAGI. The CDR3 runs to 14 residues. The CDR3 here is CASSYTQGGYGYTF. CDR3 coding DNA: TGTGCCAGCAGTTACACTCAAGGGGGCTATGGCTACACCTTC.

The rearrangement joins TRBV30 to TRBJ1-6; 10 bases line up with TRBD1. CDR3 length: 15 amino acids. The ends lost 4 bases at V and 10 bases at J; junction bases unmatched: 10. Germline V CDR1 and CDR2: GTSNPN, SVGIG (reference sequence). The CDR3 here is CAWNLLGQGDSPLHF. The CDR3 region has the DNA TGTGCCTGGAATCTGCTTGGACAGGGGGACTCACCCCTCCACTTT.

This chain joins TRBV6-2 or TRBV6-3 and TRBJ2-5; a weak D match, TRBD2 (5 bases). The CDR3 is 14 residues long. The V and J ends lost 4 bases and 5 bases respectively, with 14 bases between them. Germline loops: CDR1 MNHEY, CDR2 SVGEGT. The CDR3 is CASSFVGVGETQYF. The CDR3 nucleotides are TGTGCCAGCAGTTTTGTGGGAGTGGGGGAGACCCAGTACTTC.

The chain carries TRBV6-5 and TRBJ1-2; possible D gene TRBD1, 6 bases. V shed 6 bases and J shed 4 bases, with 15 bases lying between them. Germline loops: CDR1 MNHEY, CDR2 SVGAGI. CDR3 length equals 14 residues. CDR3 residues: CASSRRQASYGYTF. The CDR3 nucleotides are TGTGCCAGCAGCCGACGACAGGCCTCCTATGGCTACACCTTC.

In its sample, this clone was seen a few times. J is TRBJ2-5 and V is TRBV5-4; TRBD1 aligns across 12 bases. V shed 4 bases, J shed 3 bases, and the junction held 16 bases outside the gene matches. This CDR3 comprises 19 residues. The V gene's germline CDR1 is SGHNT and CDR2 YYREEE (reference sequence). CDR3 protein: CASSPRRGTGGVIKETQYF. The CDR3 DNA reads as TGTGCCAGCAGCCCCAGACGTGGGACAGGGGGCGTTATTAAAGAGACCCAGTACTTC.

The chain recombines TRBV12-3 or TRBV12-4 with TRBJ1-4; D not certain. The CDR3 has 13 amino acids. Trimming left V 3 bases short and J 8 bases short, with 10 bases between. The CDR3 region has the DNA TGTGCCAGCAGTTTGAGGAGGGCCGAAAAACTGTTTTTT. It yields the protein CASSLRRAEKLFF.

The CDR3 here is CASSPPGGLTETQYF. The CDR3 DNA sequence: TGTGCCAGCAGTCCCCCGGGGGGGTTGACAGAGACCCAGTACTTC. V is TRBV3-1 (or the pseudogene TRBV3-2) and J is TRBJ2-5, with 8 positions matching TRBD2. This CDR3 spans 15 amino acids. Germline-derived CDR1 and CDR2 are LGHDT and YNNKEL (reference sequence). Trimming at V came to 6 bases and at J to 4 bases, leaving 10 bases not matched to a gene.

The rearrangement joins TRBV2 to TRBJ2-5; D may be TRBD1 (5 bases). This CDR3 contains 11 residues. Trimming shortened V by 8 bases and J by 5 bases, and 9 bases separated the two germline ends. Germline CDR1 reads SNHLY; CDR2 reads FYNNEI. CDR3 sequence: CASGAGETQYF. The CDR3, as DNA: TGTGCCAGCGGGGCCGGGGAGACCCAGTACTTC.

The chain links TRBV9 to TRBJ2-1; D is unclear. V was pared by 0 bases and J by 0 bases, with 7 bases between. The CDR3 is 15 residues long. CDR1 SGDLS and CDR2 YYNGEE come from the germline V gene. The CDR3 nucleotides read TGTGCCAGCAGCGTAGGGCAGGACTCCTACAATGAGCAGTTCTTC. Protein product: CASSVGQDSYNEQFF.

This clone was seen a few times. The CDR3 nucleotides are TGTGCCAGTAGTATTGGTGACAGAAGATACAATGAGCAGTTCTTC. Translated, it gives CASSIGDRRYNEQFF. V usage is TRBV19 and J usage is TRBJ2-1; D may be TRBD1 (5 bases). The V end lost 3 bases, the J end lost 4 bases, and 13 bases lay between the germline ends. In germline, CDR1 is LNHDA, CDR2 SQIVND (reference sequence). The CDR3 runs to 15 residues.

The rearrangement joins TRBV19 to TRBJ1-5; TRBD1 matches 9 bases. The CDR3 spans 13 residues. Germline CDR1 is LNHDA and CDR2 is SQIVND (reference sequence). The CDR3 region has the DNA TGTGGAACCGGGACAGGGAGGAGGCCGCCCCAGCATTTT. Its translation is CGTGTGRRPPQHF.

The chain recombines TRBV6-5 with TRBJ2-1; 7 positions agree with TRBD1. This CDR3 is 14 amino acids long. The germline V gene has CDR1 MNHEY and CDR2 SVGAGI. V lost 6 bases and J lost 2; bases outside the gene matches: 4. The CDR3 DNA is TGTGCCAGCAGGAGGACAGGAGCCTACAATGAGCAGTTCTTC. This sequence encodes CASRRTGAYNEQFF.

This clone occurred once. This chain joins TRBV30 and TRBJ1-4; D is undetermined. V lost 3 bases and J lost 5, with 13 bases in between. This CDR3 is 14 amino acids long. Germline CDR1 and CDR2: GTSNPN and SVGIG (reference sequence). The CDR3 nucleotides are TGTGCCTGGAGAGTTCAAGGGCGGAATGAAAAACTGTTTTTT. Translation gives CAWRVQGRNEKLFF.

The V gene is TRBV18, the J gene TRBJ2-1, with D uncertain. V lost 6 bases to trimming and J lost 1 base, with 7 bases between them. Looked up from germline, CDR1 is KGHSH and CDR2 is LQKENI. The CDR3 is made up of 13 amino acids. This CDR3 reads CASSIGSYNEQFF. CDR3 sequence (DNA): TGTGCCAGCTCTATAGGGTCCTACAATGAGCAGTTCTTC.

This rearrangement joins TRBV9 to TRBJ2-3; 9 bases are shared with TRBD2. CDR3 length: 17 amino acids. Trimming took 0 bases from V and 1 from J; bases not matched to a gene: 6. Germline CDR1 and CDR2: SGDLS and YYNGEE. The CDR3 DNA follows: TGTGCCAGCAGCGTAGACTTGGGCGGGGGGGGCACAGATACGCAGTATTTT. Its protein product is CASSVDLGGGGTDTQYF.

The count of this clone is one. The chain employs TRBV25-1 and TRBJ2-5; D uncertain. The CDR3 consists of 14 residues. V lost 3 bases, J lost 4 bases, and 12 bases lay in between. From germline, CDR1 is MGHDK and CDR2 SYGVNS. CDR3 protein: CASSDSRAVETQYF. In DNA, the CDR3 is TGTGCCAGCAGTGACTCGAGAGCCGTAGAGACCCAGTACTTC.

V gene TRBV4-2 combines with J gene TRBJ1-2; D is undetermined. Germline CDR1 and CDR2: LGHNA and YNFKEQ. CDR3 length equals 14 residues. Between the trimmed V and J ends, which lost 6 bases and 3 bases, there was a span of 14 bases. CDR3 DNA sequence: TGTGCCAGCAGTCCTACAGCCCGGGACTATGGCTACACCTTC. Its protein is CASSPTARDYGYTF.

The rearrangement joins TRBV15 to TRBJ2-5, with 13 bases matching TRBD2. V was clipped by 1 base and J by 1 base; unmatched bases: 0. Germline V lookup: CDR1 LNHNV, CDR2 YYDKDF (reference sequence). CDR3 length: 16 residues. The CDR3 region has the DNA TGTGCCACCAGCAGAGGGACTAGCGGGGGCCAAGAGACCCAGTACTTC. Translated: CATSRGTSGGQETQYF.

The V and J genes are TRBV5-5 and TRBJ2-2; unclear D gene. Germline CDR1 and CDR2: SGHKS and YYEKEE (reference sequence). The germline V and J ends were trimmed by 1 base and 6 bases, with 10 bases remaining between them. The CDR3 totals 14 residues. The CDR3 region has the DNA TGTGCCAGCAGCTTGAGCGTGGGTCCCGGGGAGCTGTTTTTT. Its protein is CASSLSVGPGELFF.

The chain employs TRBV7-9 and TRBJ2-2, with D unclear. This CDR3 is built from 12 residues. V dropped 7 bases and J dropped 6 bases, with 9 bases sitting between them. The germline CDR1 and CDR2 sequences are SEHNR and FQNEAQ (reference sequence). The DNA of the CDR3 is TGTGCCAGCATCCCCGGGTCCGGGGAGCTGTTTTTT. Protein sequence: CASIPGSGELFF.

The rearrangement joins TRBV28 to TRBJ1-5; 10 nucleotides line up with TRBD1. CDR3 size: 16 residues. Trimming at V came to 2 bases and at J to 7 bases, leaving 8 bases not matched to a gene. Per germline, CDR1 MDHEN and CDR2 SYDVKM. The CDR3 nucleotides read TGTGCCAGCAGTTTAAGGGACAGGGGTTTAGGGCAGCCCCAGCATTTT. This encodes CASSLRDRGLGQPQHF.

The chain is built from TRBV6-5 and TRBJ1-5; 8 bases agree with TRBD1. Per germline, CDR1 MNHEY and CDR2 SVGAGI. This CDR3 is 15 amino acids long. Trimming at V came to 5 bases and at J to 3 bases, leaving 6 bases not matched to a gene. This CDR3 is CASSRRDRPNQPQHF. CDR3 nucleotides: TGTGCCAGCAGTCGCCGGGACAGGCCCAATCAGCCCCAGCATTTT.

This clone has a handful of counts. The chain recombines TRBV5-4 with TRBJ1-2; D is unclear. V lost 0 bases and J 1 base, leaving 10 bases between the germline ends. Germline CDR1 reads SGHNT; CDR2 reads YYREEE (reference sequence). The CDR3 loop spans 15 amino acids. The CDR3 is CASSLVLGNNYGYTF. In DNA, the CDR3 is TGTGCCAGCAGCTTGGTTTTAGGGAATAACTATGGCTACACCTTC. Filled out from reference TRBV5-4 and TRBJ1-2, the complete variable domain reads ETGVTQSPTHLIKTRGQQVTLRCSSQSGHNTVSWYQQALGQGPQFIFQYYREEENGRGNFPPRFSGLQFPNYSSELNVNALELDDSALYLCASSLVLGNNYGYTFGSGTRLTVV.

The genes are TRBV9 and TRBJ2-1; D is uncertain. With 1 base removed from V and 4 bases from J, the gap between germline ends came to 6 bases. This CDR3 comprises 13 residues. Germline V gene sequence: CDR1 SGDLS, CDR2 YYNGEE. CDR3 sequence (DNA): TGTGCCAGCAGCGTAACAGAGTACAATGAGCAGTTCTTC. Encoded protein: CASSVTEYNEQFF. The complete variable domain, with remaining parts taken from reference TRBV9 and TRBJ2-1, reads DSGVTQTPKHLITATGQRVTLRCSPRSGDLSVYWYQQSLDQGLQFLIQYYNGEERAKGNILERFSAQQFPDLHSELNLSSLELGDSALYFCASSVTEYNEQFFGPGTRLTVL.

This chain connects TRBV5-1 to TRBJ2-2; no clear D gene. The CDR3 length is 14 residues. With 5 bases removed from V and 1 base from J, the gap between germline ends came to 9 bases. Germline V CDR1 and CDR2: SGHRS, YFSETQ. Written as DNA, the CDR3 is TGCGCCAGCAGTCCGTTGTGGAACACCGGGGAGCTGTTTTTT. Amino acids: CASSPLWNTGELFF. Based on the CDR3 plus reference TRBV5-1 and TRBJ2-2, the full variable domain is KAGVTQTPRYLIKTRGQQVTLSCSPISGHRSVSWYQQTPGQGLQFLFEYFSETQRNKGNFPGRFSGRQFSNSRSEMNVSTLELGDSALYLCASSPLWNTGELFFGEGSRLTVL.

The sample holds one count of this clone. The chain couples TRBV19 to TRBJ2-3; 10 bases are shared with TRBD1. The CDR3 has 13 amino acids. The germline CDR1 and CDR2 sequences are LNHDA and SQIVND (reference sequence). V lost 5 bases, J lost 4 bases, and 0 bases stayed unmatched. CDR3 loop: CASSGQGADTQYF. The CDR3 nucleotides are TGTGCCAGTAGTGGACAGGGGGCAGATACGCAGTATTTT.